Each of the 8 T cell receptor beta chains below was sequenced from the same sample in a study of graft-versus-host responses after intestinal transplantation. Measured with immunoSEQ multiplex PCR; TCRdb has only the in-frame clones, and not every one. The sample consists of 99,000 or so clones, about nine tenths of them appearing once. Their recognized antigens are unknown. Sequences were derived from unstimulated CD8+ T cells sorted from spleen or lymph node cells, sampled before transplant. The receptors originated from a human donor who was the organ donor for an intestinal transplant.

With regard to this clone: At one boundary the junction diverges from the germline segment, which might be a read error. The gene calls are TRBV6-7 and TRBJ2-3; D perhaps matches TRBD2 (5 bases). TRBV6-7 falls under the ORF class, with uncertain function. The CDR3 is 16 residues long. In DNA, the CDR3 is TGCCTCGAGGGCTTAATTTGGTCTGGGGTGGCAGATACGCAGTATTTT. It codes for CLEGLIWSGVADTQYF.

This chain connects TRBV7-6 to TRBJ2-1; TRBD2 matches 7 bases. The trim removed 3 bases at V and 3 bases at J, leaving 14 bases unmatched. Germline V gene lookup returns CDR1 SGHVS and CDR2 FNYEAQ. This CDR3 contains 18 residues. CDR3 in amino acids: CASSLDISGNRFYNEQFF. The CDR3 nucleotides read TGTGCCAGCAGCTTGGATATAAGCGGGAACCGATTCTACAATGAGCAGTTCTTC.

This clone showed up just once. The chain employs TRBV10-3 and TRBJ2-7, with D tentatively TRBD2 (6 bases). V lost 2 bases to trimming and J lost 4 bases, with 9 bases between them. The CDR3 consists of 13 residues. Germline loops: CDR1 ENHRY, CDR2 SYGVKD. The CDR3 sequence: CAISEEAGYEQYF. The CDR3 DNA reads TGTGCCATCAGTGAGGAGGCGGGGTACGAGCAGTACTTC.

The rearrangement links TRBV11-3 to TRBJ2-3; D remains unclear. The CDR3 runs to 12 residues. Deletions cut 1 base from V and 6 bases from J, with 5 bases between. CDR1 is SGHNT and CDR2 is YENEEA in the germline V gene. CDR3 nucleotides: TGTGCCAGCAGCTTAGGGAGCGATACGCAGTATTTT. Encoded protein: CASSLGSDTQYF.

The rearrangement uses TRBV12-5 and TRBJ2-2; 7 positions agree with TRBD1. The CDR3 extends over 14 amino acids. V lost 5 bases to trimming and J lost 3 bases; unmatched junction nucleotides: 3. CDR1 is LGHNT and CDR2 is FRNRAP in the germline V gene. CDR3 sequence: CASGNQGDTGELFF. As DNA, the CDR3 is TGTGCTAGTGGTAATCAGGGGGACACCGGGGAGCTGTTTTTT.

This chain's CDR3 is CASSRLAGRDNEQFF. CDR3 nucleotide sequence: TGTGCCAGCAGCCGACTAGCGGGAAGGGACAATGAGCAGTTCTTC. The rearrangement uses TRBV13 and TRBJ2-1, with TRBD2 matching over 11 bases. V shed 5 bases and J 5 bases; nucleotides not matched to a gene: 5. The V gene's germline CDR1 is PRHDT and CDR2 FYEKMQ (reference sequence). CDR3 length: 15 residues.

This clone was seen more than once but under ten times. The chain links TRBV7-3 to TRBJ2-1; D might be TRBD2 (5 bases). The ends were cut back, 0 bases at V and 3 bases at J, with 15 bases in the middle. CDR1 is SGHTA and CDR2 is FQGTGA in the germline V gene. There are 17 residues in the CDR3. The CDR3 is CASSLTVGEGFYNEQFF. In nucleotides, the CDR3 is TGTGCCAGCAGCTTAACGGTTGGCGAGGGCTTCTACAATGAGCAGTTCTTC.

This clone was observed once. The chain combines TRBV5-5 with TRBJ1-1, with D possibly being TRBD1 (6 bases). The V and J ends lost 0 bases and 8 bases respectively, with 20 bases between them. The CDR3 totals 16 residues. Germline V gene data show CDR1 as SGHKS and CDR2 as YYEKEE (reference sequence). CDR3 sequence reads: CASSLGASGEGYEAFF. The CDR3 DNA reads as TGTGCCAGCAGCTTGGGGGCATCAGGGGAAGGATACGAAGCTTTCTTT.